A selection of T cell receptor beta chains follows, all from one sample in a study of T-cell memory formation after mild COVID-19. TCRdb reprocessed the 5' RACE reads with MiXCR, giving one entry per CDR3 protein. This table holds around 100,000 distinct CDR3 sequences, around 10% found once. Sequenced sample: PBMCs or a T cell subset sorted from them (not recorded which). These TCRs come from a man younger than 35 who had mild COVID-19 (a few samples of this study predate the infection). Cell type and time point are not known. The CDR3 runs from the conserved cysteine through the conserved F or W. Fields, in order: V gene, J gene, clone size, D gene, CDR3 protein, CDR3 DNA. D genes are given only for firm matches. Only part of the rows carry a size: once, few, many, or a class if the clone is expanded.

TRBV20-1,TRBJ2-5,many,TRBD2,CSASPSSGGPSTQYF,TGCAGTGCTAGCCCTTCTAGCGGGGGGCCATCGACCCAGTACTTC
TRBV12-3/TRBV12-4,TRBJ2-1,.,TRBD2,CASRARTSGGAYNEQFF,TGTGCCAGCAGGGCCCGGACTAGCGGGGGGGCATACAATGAGCAGTTCTTC
TRBV1,TRBJ2-7,.,.,CTSTYLSYEQYF,TGCACCAGCACCTACCTCTCCTACGAGCAGTACTTC
TRBV20-1,TRBJ2-1,many,TRBD2,CSASGTSAHNEQFF,TGCAGTGCTAGTGGGACTAGTGCCCACAATGAGCAGTTCTTC
TRBV27,TRBJ1-1,.,.,CASSLAPRNTEAFF,TGTGCCAGCAGTTTGGCCCCGCGGAACACTGAAGCTTTCTTT
TRBV12-3/TRBV12-4,TRBJ2-2,few,.,CASSFPQDREENTGELFF,TGTGCCAGCAGTTTCCCTCAGGACCGAGAAGAAAACACCGGGGAGCTGTTTTTT
TRBV5-1,TRBJ2-3,few,TRBD1,CASSLRGDRGITDTQYF,TGCGCCAGCAGCCTAAGAGGGGACAGGGGGATCACAGATACGCAGTATTTT
TRBV19,TRBJ2-2,.,.,CASYSSGELFF,TGTGCCAGTTATTCATCCGGGGAGCTGTTTTTT
TRBV7-2,TRBJ1-1,many,.,CASSLLSGDTEAFF,TGTGCCAGCAGCTTACTTTCCGGGGACACTGAAGCTTTCTTT
TRBV20-1,TRBJ1-6,.,TRBD1,CSARVPGSDRAGSPLHF,TGCAGTGCTAGAGTGCCCGGATCGGACAGGGCAGGTTCACCCCTCCACTTT
TRBV9,TRBJ2-3,many,TRBD2,CASSVAGSGGAADTQYF,TGTGCCAGCAGCGTAGCGGGTAGCGGGGGGGCCGCAGATACGCAGTATTTT
TRBV6-5,TRBJ2-7,.,.,CASSYVASSYEQYF,TGTGCCAGCAGTTATGTAGCCTCCTCCTACGAGCAGTACTTC
TRBV12-3/TRBV12-4,TRBJ2-2,.,.,CARLRDTGELFF,TGTGCCCGCTTGAGGGACACCGGGGAGCTGTTTTTT
TRBV7-6,TRBJ1-5,.,TRBD1,CASSRYRGAQPQHF,TGTGCCAGCAGCCGCTACAGGGGCGCTCAGCCCCAGCATTTT
TRBV4-3,TRBJ2-7,many,.,CASSQGTGYEQYF,TGCGCCAGCAGCCAGGGGACTGGCTACGAGCAGTACTTC
TRBV4-1,TRBJ2-1,many,TRBD1,CASSQVHRGPYNEQFF,TGCGCCAGCAGCCAAGTCCACAGGGGCCCCTACAATGAGCAGTTCTTC
TRBV7-3,TRBJ1-6,few,.,CASSPSGGGSTPLHF,TGTGCCAGCAGCCCCAGCGGGGGGGGTTCGACACCCCTCCACTTT
TRBV6-2/TRBV6-3,TRBJ2-5,.,.,CASSLGRWETQYF,TGTGCCAGCAGTTTAGGACGGTGGGAGACCCAGTACTTC
TRBV6-1,TRBJ2-5,many,TRBD2,CASSGLAGGETQYF,TGTGCCAGCAGTGGACTAGCGGGGGGAGAGACCCAGTACTTC
TRBV29-1,TRBJ1-2,.,TRBD1,CSVEGSFDRDYGYTF,TGCAGCGTTGAAGGATCTTTCGACAGGGACTATGGCTACACCTTC
TRBV7-6,TRBJ2-3,few,.,CASSLGITDTQYF,TGTGCCAGCAGCTTGGGGATCACAGATACGCAGTATTTT
TRBV12-3/TRBV12-4,TRBJ1-1,few,TRBD1,CASSLGTGGSEAFF,TGTGCCAGCAGTTTAGGGACAGGGGGCTCTGAAGCTTTCTTT
TRBV7-6,TRBJ2-2,.,.,CASSTTGGELFF,TGTGCCAGCAGCACTACTGGGGGGGAGCTGTTTTTT
TRBV7-9,TRBJ2-3,many,.,CASSWTDTDTQYF,TGTGCCAGCAGCTGGACTGACACAGATACGCAGTATTTT
TRBV20-1,TRBJ2-3,few,.,CSAFQGGPNTQYF,TGCAGTGCGTTCCAGGGGGGACCCAATACGCAGTATTTT
TRBV4-3,TRBJ2-1,many,TRBD1,CASSQDGQGAGEQFF,TGCGCCAGCAGCCAAGACGGTCAGGGGGCCGGAGAGCAGTTCTTC
TRBV20-1,TRBJ2-7,few,.,CSASRPGQPYEQYF,TGCAGTGCGAGTCGACCGGGACAACCATACGAGCAGTACTTC